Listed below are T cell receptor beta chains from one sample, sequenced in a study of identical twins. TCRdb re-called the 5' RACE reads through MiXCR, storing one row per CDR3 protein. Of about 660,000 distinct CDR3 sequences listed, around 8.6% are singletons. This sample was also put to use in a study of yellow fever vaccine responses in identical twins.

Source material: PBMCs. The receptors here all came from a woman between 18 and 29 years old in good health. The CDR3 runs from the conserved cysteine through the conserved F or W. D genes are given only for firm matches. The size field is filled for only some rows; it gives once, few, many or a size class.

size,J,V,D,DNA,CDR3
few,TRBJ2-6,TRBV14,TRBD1,TGTGCCAGCAGCCAAGCGGACAGGAAATTCCCTGGGGCCAACGTCCTGACTTTC,CASSQADRKFPGANVLTF
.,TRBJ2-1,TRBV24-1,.,TGTGCCACCAGTGAAAACCGGGACGGACCTGGTCATGAGCAGTTCTTC,CATSENRDGPGHEQFF
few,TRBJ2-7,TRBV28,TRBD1,TGTGCCAGCAGTTTATTTGGGACAGGGGGCGGATACGAGCAGTACTTC,CASSLFGTGGGYEQYF
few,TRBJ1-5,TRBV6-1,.,TGTGCCAGTAGTACAACGGCACTAAGCAATCAGCCCCAGCATTTT,CASSTTALSNQPQHF
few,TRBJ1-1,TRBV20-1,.,TGCAGTGGAACACAGGGAAATCTGAACACTGAAGCTTTCTTT,CSGTQGNLNTEAFF
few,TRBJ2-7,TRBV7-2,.,TGTGCCAGCAGACCCGACAGCACCTACGAGCAGTACTTC,CASRPDSTYEQYF
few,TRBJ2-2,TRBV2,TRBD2,TGTGCCAGCAGTGATGTAGCGGGGACAAACACCGGGGAGCTGTTTTTT,CASSDVAGTNTGELFF
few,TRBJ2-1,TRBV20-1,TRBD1,TGCAGTGCTCGAAGACAGGGGCCGATTTTCAGCTCCTACAATGAGCAGTTCTTC,CSARRQGPIFSSYNEQFF
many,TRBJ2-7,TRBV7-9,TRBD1,TGTGCCAGCAGCTTAGCCTTGGCCGGGACAGGGTCCCACGAGCAGTACTTC,CASSLALAGTGSHEQYF
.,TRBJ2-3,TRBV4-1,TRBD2,TGCGCCAGCAGCCCAGGACTAGCGGGAGGGCAAGAAGATACGCAGTATTTT,CASSPGLAGGQEDTQYF
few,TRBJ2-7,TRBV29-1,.,TGCAGCGTTGGCGGGATCGCACCCTACGAGCAGTACTTC,CSVGGIAPYEQYF
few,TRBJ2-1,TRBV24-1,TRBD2,TGTGCCACCAGTGACCGGACTAGCGGGAGGCTTTACAATGAGCAGTTCTTC,CATSDRTSGRLYNEQFF
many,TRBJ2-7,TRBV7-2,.,TGTGCCAGCGGAGTCTCCTACGAGCAGTACTTC,CASGVSYEQYF
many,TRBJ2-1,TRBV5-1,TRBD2,TGCGCCAGCAGCTTGGAGCCTCCGGGGAGGGGATCGTACAATGAGCAGTTCTTC,CASSLEPPGRGSYNEQFF
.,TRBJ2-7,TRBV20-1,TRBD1,TGCAGTGCCCGGGACAGGGGAATTACCTACGAGCAGTACTTC,CSARDRGITYEQYF
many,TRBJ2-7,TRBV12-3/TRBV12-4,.,TGTGCCAGCAGTCCAGGACAAATTTTTAGAGGTAACTACGAGCAGTACTTC,CASSPGQIFRGNYEQYF
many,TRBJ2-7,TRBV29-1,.,TGCAGCGTTGAGGGTCCTGACTACGAGCAGTACTTC,CSVEGPDYEQYF
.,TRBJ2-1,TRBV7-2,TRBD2,TGTGCCAGCAGCTTATTTTTGGCGGGAGCACGGGAGCAGTTCTTC,CASSLFLAGAREQFF
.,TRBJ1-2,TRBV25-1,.,TGTGCCAGCCATCCGGGGGGGGCTGAAGGTTTCTATGGCTACACCTTC,CASHPGGAEGFYGYTF
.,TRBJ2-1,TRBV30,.,TGTGCCTGGAGAGACCCGAACTCCTACAATGAGCAGTTCTTC,CAWRDPNSYNEQFF
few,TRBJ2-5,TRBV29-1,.,TGCAGCGTTGGGCGGGACCAGTACTTC,CSVGRDQYF
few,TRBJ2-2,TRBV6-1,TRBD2,TGTGCCAGCAGTGACAGCGGGGCTTACACCGGGGAGCTGTTTTTT,CASSDSGAYTGELFF
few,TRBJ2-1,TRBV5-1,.,TGCGCCAGCAGCTTGGGGATAGTGGGAGGTGTTAATGAGCAGTTCTTC,CASSLGIVGGVNEQFF
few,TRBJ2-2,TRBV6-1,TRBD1,TGTGCCAGCACCCGGACAGGGGGTACGGAGCTGTTTTTT,CASTRTGGTELFF
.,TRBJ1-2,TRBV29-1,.,TGCAGCGCCCAGGGAGCCGGTGGCTACACCTTC,CSAQGAGGYTF
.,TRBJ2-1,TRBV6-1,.,TGTGCCAGCAGATCGATGACAGACTACAATGAGCAGTTCTTC,CASRSMTDYNEQFF
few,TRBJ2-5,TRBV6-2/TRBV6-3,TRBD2,TGTGCCAGCAGTTCTCCCCTAGCGGGAGGTCCAGAGACCCAGTACTTC,CASSSPLAGGPETQYF
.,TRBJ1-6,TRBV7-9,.,TGTGCCAGCAATGGGCAGGGAGGTTCACCCCTCCACTTT,CASNGQGGSPLHF
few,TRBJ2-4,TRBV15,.,TGTGCCACCAGCAGAGGCAGGGGGGAGGCCAAAAACATTCAGTACTTC,CATSRGRGEAKNIQYF
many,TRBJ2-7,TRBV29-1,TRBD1,TGCAGCGTGGCCGGGACAGCCCGTTCCAAGAGCTCCTACGAGCAGTACTTC,CSVAGTARSKSSYEQYF
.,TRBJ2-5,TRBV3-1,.,TGTGCCAGCAGCCAATCGGACCGGACCCAAGAGACCCAGTACTTC,CASSQSDRTQETQYF
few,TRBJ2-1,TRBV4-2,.,TGTGCCAGCAGCCAAGCGGTGAGAAGGACGCAAAATGAGCAGTTCTTC,CASSQAVRRTQNEQFF
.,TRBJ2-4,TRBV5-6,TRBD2,TGTGCCAGCAGCAAAAGGACTAGCGGGAGGACCGGGGGCTACATTCAGTACTTC,CASSKRTSGRTGGYIQYF
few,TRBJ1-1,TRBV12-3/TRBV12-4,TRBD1,TGTGCCAGCAGTCCAGGACAGGGGGCGCACGGCACTGAAGCTTTCTTT,CASSPGQGAHGTEAFF
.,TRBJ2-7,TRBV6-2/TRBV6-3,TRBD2,TGTGCCAGCAGTTACTCGATCATCACTAGCGGGAGGGCCCACGAGCAGTACTTC,CASSYSIITSGRAHEQYF
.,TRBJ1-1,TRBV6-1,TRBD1,TGTGCCAGCAGGGGGACAGGGCCGAACACTGAAGCTTTCTTT,CASRGTGPNTEAFF
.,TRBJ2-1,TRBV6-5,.,TGTGCCACCAACCAATACAATGAGCAGTTCTTC,CATNQYNEQFF
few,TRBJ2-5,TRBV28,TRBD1,TGTGCCAGCAGTTCGGGGACAGTTAAAGAGACCCAGTACTTC,CASSSGTVKETQYF
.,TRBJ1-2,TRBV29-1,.,TGCAGCGTTGGCGGTTTGAGGGACAACTATGGCTACACCTTC,CSVGGLRDNYGYTF
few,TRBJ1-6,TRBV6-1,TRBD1,TGTGCCAGCAGAACCGGGACAGATAATTCACCCCTCCACTTT,CASRTGTDNSPLHF
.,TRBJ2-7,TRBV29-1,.,TGCAGCGCTACAGGAGTAGGAGAGCAGTACTTC,CSATGVGEQYF
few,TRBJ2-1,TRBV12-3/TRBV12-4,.,TGTGCCAGCAGTCTGCCCCCCCAGCAGTTCTTC,CASSLPPQQFF
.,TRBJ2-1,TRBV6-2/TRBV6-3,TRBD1,TGTGCCAGCAGCTTCAGACAGGGGGCACTCAATGAGCAGTTCTTC,CASSFRQGALNEQFF
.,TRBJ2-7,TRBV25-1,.,TGTGCCAGCAGTGTTCAGACAGAGCAGTACTTC,CASSVQTEQYF
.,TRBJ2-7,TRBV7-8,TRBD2,TGTGCCAGCAGCACCCGAGCGGGAGCCTACGAGCAGTACTTC,CASSTRAGAYEQYF